This T cell receptor beta chain came from a study of control samples from healthy donors and cancer patients. Profiled with immunoSEQ multiplex PCR; TCRdb holds only in-frame clones, not every one. The table shows around 100,000 clones, with around nine tenths occurring only once. CDR1 SGHTA and CDR2 FQGTGA come from the germline V gene. The V and J ends lost 5 bases and 0 bases respectively, with 13 bases between them. The CDR3 is 16 amino acids. This chain uses TRBV7-3 with TRBJ2-2; D not resolved. Sequenced sample: PBMCs. The TCR was taken from a man aged 60 to 75 with lung cancer. The CDR3 reads CASSPRVVANTGELFF. CDR3 bases: TGTGCCAGCAGCCCCCGGGTGGTCGCGAACACCGGGGAGCTGTTTTTT.